Listed below are T cell receptor beta chains from one sample, sequenced in a study of shared clonotypes between healthy human individuals. Generated by immunoSEQ multiplex PCR, the TCRdb table keeps only in-frame clones and is missing some. Seen here are around 100,000 clones, about 72% observed once, and the top ten hold approximately 24%. Sequencing was performed on memory CD8+ T cells sorted from blood. These receptors were taken from a young woman in good health. Both conserved end residues are part of each CDR3.

>TRBV13|TRBJ2-7
CASSLTGTPSYEQYF
>TRBV25-1|TRBJ2-7
CASSDMGLAESSYEQYF
>TRBV11-2|TRBJ2-5
CASSFSPRTQYF
>TRBV5-6|TRBJ1-5
CASSSTGIFQPQHF
>TRBV25-1|TRBJ2-1
CASSERREVTEQFF
>TRBV28|TRBJ2-7
CASSLGLYEQYF
>TRBV25-1|TRBJ1-2
CASSVVGGYGYTF
>TRBV5-6|TRBJ2-7
CASSQVWREEPYEQYF
>TRBV19|TRBJ2-2
CASSSGRDLTGELFF
>TRBV27|TRBJ2-7
CASSPLAGGPNEQYF
>TRBV15|TRBJ1-3
CATSRDREVSGNTIYF
>TRBV19|TRBJ2-3
CASSDPNKYF
>TRBV7-9|TRBJ2-5
CASSLVLAGDKQETQYF
>TRBV5-8|TRBJ2-2
CASTTWVRTKYTGELFF
>TRBV21-1|TRBJ2-2
CASGVANTGELFF
>TRBV28|TRBJ2-7
CASSSSYESLAGGYEQYF
>TRBV4-1|TRBJ2-5
CASSQEPRGLAGGPGETQYF
>TRBV5-4|TRBJ2-7
CASSLAGEQQYF
>TRBV19|TRBJ1-1
CASREGQVQTEAFF
>TRBV7-9|TRBJ1-1
CASSRGGTEAFF
>TRBV12-5|TRBJ2-5
CASGLGQGRQETQYF
>TRBV7-2|TRBJ2-1
CASSLGLTSVLFF
>TRBV28|TRBJ1-4
CASSPSGSWNEKLFF